This T cell receptor beta chain was sequenced for a study of blood T cell repertoires in COVID-19. The age range of participants was about 18 to 89 years, with residence in roughly 25 US areas. Only in-frame clones appear in the TCRdb table, and some are missing; sequencing was by immunoSEQ multiplex PCR. The sample has about 250,000 clones, 65% to 90% seen once. The CDR3 is 15 residues long. Germline V gene lookup returns CDR1 LNHDA and CDR2 SQIVND (reference sequence). The junction had 4 bases not matched to a gene; V was cut back by 7 bases and J by 0 bases. The specimen was PBMCs or T cells enriched from blood (not recorded which). V is TRBV19 and J is TRBJ1-5; the match to TRBD1 covers 9 bases. This TCR was recovered from a woman in her 50s with acute COVID-19. Written as DNA, the CDR3 is TGTGCCAGTAAAGACAGGGGGTTTAGCAATCAGCCCCAGCATTTT. This codes for CASKDRGFSNQPQHF.